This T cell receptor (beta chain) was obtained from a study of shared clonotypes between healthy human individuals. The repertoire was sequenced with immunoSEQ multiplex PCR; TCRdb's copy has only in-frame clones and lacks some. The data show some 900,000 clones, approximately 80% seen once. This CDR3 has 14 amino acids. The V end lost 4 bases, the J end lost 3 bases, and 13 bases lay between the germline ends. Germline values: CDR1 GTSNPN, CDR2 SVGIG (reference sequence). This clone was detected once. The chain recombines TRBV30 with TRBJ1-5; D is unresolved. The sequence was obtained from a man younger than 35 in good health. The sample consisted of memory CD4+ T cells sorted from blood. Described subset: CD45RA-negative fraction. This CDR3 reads CAWNTADDNQPQHF. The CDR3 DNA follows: TGTGCCTGGAACACGGCAGACGACAATCAGCCCCAGCATTTT.